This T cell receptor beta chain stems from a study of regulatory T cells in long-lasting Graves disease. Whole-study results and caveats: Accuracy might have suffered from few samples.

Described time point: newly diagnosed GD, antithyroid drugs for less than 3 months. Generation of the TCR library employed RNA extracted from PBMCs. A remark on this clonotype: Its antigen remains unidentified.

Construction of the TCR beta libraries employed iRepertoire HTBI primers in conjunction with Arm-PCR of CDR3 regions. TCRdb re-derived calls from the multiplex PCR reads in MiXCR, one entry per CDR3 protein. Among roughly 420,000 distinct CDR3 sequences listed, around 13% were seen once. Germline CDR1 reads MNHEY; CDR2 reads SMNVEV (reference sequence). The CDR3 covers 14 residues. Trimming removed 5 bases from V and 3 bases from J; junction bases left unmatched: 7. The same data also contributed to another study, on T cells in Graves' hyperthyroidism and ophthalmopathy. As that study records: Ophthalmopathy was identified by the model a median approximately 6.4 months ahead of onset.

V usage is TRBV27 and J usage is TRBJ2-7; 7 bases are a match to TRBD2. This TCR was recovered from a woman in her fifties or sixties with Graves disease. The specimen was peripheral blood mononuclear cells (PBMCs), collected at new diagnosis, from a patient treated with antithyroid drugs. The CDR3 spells CASSPLSGNYEQYF. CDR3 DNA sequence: TGTGCCAGCAGTCCATTGAGCGGGAACTACGAGCAGTACTTC.